This T cell receptor (beta chain) was captured in a study of blood T cell repertoires in COVID-19 (dated by TCRdb to 2020 to 2021). For the study in its entirety: The collaborator samples originated in the United States, Italy and Spain and spanned the acute and convalescent phases of COVID-19. The material from the prospective study consisted of cDNA or gDNA derived from T cells, B-cell-depleted T cells, or PBMCs. A freely available public database, intended as a resource for researchers studying the immune response to SARS-CoV-2, is where the repertoires were released. The samples were drawn from the first 160 participants of the ongoing ImmuneRACE study and from more than 1,000 subjects provided by 6 global collaborators. Sample metadata almost always included a de-identified subject ID, COVID-19 status, age in years and sex. HLA class I and class II types, where available, came from metadata supplied by the sample provider rather than from assay-based typing. The dataset comprised deeply sampled blood TCRbeta repertoires from subjects exposed to, actively infected with, or recovered from COVID-19.

The CDR3 goes from the cysteine to the phenylalanine over 15 residues. Just the 45-base CDR3 DNA is kept, in frame starting at base 1. Paper-wide results and their limitations: The quantity of clinical and demographic metadata differed by source and by participant and was supplied without curation.

TCRbeta CDR3 regions were amplified from genomic DNA by means of the immunoSEQ Assay, a bias-controlled multiplex PCR. As for how the authors treated the data: The number of nucleated cells in each sample was estimated by amplification of reference gene primers within the assay. To quantify the absolute abundance of each unique TCRbeta CDR3 rearrangement, sequence reads were collapsed and filtered. Productive Simpson clonality was computed per sample as the square root of Simpson's diversity index over productive rearrangements. The clones in this table, taken by TCRdb from immuneACCESS, are in-frame only. Not every clone is retained; where verified, under half of the shortfall comes from an unresolved V gene, and the cause of the rest is unknown. V and J calls and clone size are copied from that table; D and trimming were computed from the DNA. The sample table lists over 60,000 clones, about 90% of them with a count of one. The ten largest make up 5% to 6.5% of the sample.

The collaborating institutions used their own protocols to collect whole blood in K2EDTA tubes. Collaborator samples were shipped for TCRbeta analysis as frozen whole blood, isolated PBMCs, or DNA extracted from either sample type. On this clone itself: This clone's antigen is unknown. It has no much larger one-base neighbor in the sample; base qualities were not kept.

The receptor's source is a man aged 45 to 65 with acute or convalescent COVID-19. Sequencing was carried out using peripheral blood. The V and J genes are TRBV21-1 and TRBJ2-1; TRBD2 was called by the table and not checked on the DNA. TRBV21-1 is an annotated pseudogene. The CDR3 loop reads CASSKALAGYNEQFF. In nucleotides, the sequence is TGTGCCAGCAGCAAAGCGTTGGCGGGGTACAATGAGCAGTTCTTC.